This T cell receptor (beta chain) emerged from a study of OX40 agonist ivuxolimab in advanced cancers. Overall study: Patients were treated with ivuxolimab, an agonistic anti-OX40 (CD134) antibody.

Per germline, CDR1 LNHDA and CDR2 SQIVND (reference sequence). The CDR3 runs 15 residues. V lost 6 bases to trimming and J lost 6 bases; unmatched junction nucleotides: 8. Any history of autoimmune disease or systemic immunosuppression disqualified patients. The investigators sampled blood at baseline, at cycle 4 day 1, and at cycle 7 day 1. Sequenced by immunoSEQ multiplex PCR; TCRdb stores in-frame clones only, minus some. The sample comprises around 94,000 clones, roughly 89% of which are singletons, and approximately 0.78% rests with the top ten. This TCR was sampled from an adult with an advanced solid tumor such as melanoma, head and neck, liver or kidney cancer. This chain uses TRBV19 with TRBJ2-5; 12 bases are a match to TRBD2. Sequences were derived from CD4+ or CD8+ T cells sorted from blood, sampled in a trial of the OX40 agonist ivuxolimab. This chain's CDR3 is CASSPSGRAGKTQYF. The CDR3, as DNA: TGTGCCAGTAGCCCTAGCGGGAGGGCGGGAAAGACCCAGTACTTC.